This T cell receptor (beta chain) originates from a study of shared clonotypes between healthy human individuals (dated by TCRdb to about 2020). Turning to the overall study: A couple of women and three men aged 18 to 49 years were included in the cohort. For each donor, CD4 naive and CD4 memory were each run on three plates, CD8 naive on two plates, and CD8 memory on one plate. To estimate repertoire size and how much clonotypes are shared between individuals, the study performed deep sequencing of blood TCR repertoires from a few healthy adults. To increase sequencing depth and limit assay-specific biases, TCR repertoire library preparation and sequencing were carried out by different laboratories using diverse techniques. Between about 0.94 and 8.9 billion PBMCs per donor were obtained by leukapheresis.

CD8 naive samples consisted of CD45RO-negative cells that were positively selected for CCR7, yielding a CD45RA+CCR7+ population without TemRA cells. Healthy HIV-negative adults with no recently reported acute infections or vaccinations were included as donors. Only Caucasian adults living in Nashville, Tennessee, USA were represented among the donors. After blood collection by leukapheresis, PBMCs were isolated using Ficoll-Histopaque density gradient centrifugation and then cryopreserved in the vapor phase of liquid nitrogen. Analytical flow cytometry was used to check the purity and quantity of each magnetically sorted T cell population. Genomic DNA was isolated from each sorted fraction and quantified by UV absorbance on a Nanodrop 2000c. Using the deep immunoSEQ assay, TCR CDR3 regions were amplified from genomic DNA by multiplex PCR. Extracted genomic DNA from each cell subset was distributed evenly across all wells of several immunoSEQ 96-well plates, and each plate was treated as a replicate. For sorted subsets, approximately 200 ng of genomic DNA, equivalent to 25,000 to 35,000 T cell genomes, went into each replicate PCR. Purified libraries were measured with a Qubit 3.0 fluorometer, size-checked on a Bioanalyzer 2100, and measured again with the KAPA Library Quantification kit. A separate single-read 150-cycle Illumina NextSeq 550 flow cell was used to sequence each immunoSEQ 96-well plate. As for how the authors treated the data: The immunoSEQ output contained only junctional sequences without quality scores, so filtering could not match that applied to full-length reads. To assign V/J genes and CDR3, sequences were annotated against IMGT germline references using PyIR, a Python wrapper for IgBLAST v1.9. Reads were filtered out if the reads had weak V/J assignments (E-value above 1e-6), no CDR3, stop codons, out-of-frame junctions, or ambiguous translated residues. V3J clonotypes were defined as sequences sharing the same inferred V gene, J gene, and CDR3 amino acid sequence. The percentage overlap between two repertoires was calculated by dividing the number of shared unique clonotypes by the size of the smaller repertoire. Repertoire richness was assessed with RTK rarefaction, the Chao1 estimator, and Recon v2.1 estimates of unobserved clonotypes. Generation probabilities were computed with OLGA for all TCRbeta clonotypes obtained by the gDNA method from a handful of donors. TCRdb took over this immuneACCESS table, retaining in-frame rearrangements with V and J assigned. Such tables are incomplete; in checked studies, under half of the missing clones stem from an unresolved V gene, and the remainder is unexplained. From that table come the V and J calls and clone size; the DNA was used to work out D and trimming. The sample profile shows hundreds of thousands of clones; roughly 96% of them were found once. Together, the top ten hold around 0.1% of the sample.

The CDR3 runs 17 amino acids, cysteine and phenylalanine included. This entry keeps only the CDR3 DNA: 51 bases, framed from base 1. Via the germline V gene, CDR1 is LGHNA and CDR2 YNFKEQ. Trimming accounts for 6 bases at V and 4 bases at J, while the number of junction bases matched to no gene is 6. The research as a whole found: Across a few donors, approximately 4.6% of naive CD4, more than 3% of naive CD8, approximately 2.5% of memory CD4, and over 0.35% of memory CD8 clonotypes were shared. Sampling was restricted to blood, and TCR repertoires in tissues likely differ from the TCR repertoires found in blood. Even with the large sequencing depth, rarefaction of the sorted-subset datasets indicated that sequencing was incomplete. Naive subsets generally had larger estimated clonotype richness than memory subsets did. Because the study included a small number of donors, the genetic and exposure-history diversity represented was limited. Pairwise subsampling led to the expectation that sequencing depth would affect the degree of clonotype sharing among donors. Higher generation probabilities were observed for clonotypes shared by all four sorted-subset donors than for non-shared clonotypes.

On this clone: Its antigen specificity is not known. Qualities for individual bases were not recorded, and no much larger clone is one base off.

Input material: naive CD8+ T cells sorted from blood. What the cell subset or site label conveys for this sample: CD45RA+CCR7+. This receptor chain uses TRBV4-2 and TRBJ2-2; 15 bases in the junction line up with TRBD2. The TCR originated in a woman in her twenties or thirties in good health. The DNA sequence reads TGTGCCAGCAGGGGACTAGCGGGAGGAGGTAGCACCGGGGAGCTGTTTTTT. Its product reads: CASRGLAGGGSTGELFF.